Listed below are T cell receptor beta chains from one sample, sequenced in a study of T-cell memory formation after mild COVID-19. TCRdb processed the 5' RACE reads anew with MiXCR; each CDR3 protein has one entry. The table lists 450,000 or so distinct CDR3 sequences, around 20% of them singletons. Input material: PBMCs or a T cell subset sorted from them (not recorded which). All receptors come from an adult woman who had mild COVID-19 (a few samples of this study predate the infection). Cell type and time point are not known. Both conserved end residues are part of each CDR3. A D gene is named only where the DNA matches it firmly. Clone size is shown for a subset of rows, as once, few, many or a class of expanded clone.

CASSAKTEQYF	TGTGCCAGCAGTGCCAAGACTGAGCAGTACTTC	-	11	TRBV2	TRBJ2-7	-
CASGRADTQYF	TGTGCCAGCGGCAGGGCTGATACGCAGTATTTT	many	11	TRBV9	TRBJ2-3	-
CSARALPVGELFF	TGCAGTGCTAGAGCCCTTCCAGTTGGGGAGCTGTTTTTT	-	13	TRBV20-1	TRBJ2-2	-
CASSRTNTEAFF	TGTGCCAGCAGTCGTACGAACACTGAAGCTTTCTTT	-	12	TRBV3-1	TRBJ1-1	-
CASSFAGGLAKNIQYF	TGTGCCAGCAGTTTCGCAGGGGGCTTAGCCAAAAACATTCAGTACTTC	many	16	TRBV12-3/TRBV12-4	TRBJ2-4	TRBD1
CASSQDPRTGANVLTF	TGCGCCAGCAGCCAAGATCCGAGGACTGGGGCCAACGTCCTGACTTTC	-	16	TRBV4-3	TRBJ2-6	-
CSVVGTGYPDTQYF	TGCAGCGTTGTAGGGACAGGGTATCCAGATACGCAGTATTTT	-	14	TRBV29-1	TRBJ2-3	TRBD1
CASSIQGWSTYGYTF	TGTGCCAGCAGCATCCAAGGGTGGAGTACCTATGGCTACACCTTC	-	15	TRBV14	TRBJ1-2	-
CATSDLGANEQFF	TGTGCCACCAGTGATTTGGGTGCGAATGAGCAGTTCTTC	few	13	TRBV24-1	TRBJ2-1	-
CASSHAGGPYGYTF	TGTGCCAGCAGTCACGCAGGGGGCCCCTATGGCTACACCTTC	-	14	TRBV12-3/TRBV12-4	TRBJ1-2	TRBD1
CASSLDPFYEQYF	TGTGCCAGCAGTTTAGACCCGTTCTACGAGCAGTACTTC	many	13	TRBV12-3/TRBV12-4	TRBJ2-7	-
CSGSRTGGIDEQFF	TGCAGCGGCTCAAGGACAGGGGGAATCGATGAGCAGTTCTTC	few	14	TRBV29-1	TRBJ2-1	TRBD1
CASSLMGLAGSTGELFF	TGTGCTAGCAGCTTAATGGGACTAGCGGGAAGCACCGGGGAGCTGTTTTTT	-	17	TRBV7-7	TRBJ2-2	TRBD2
CASSSGRYEQYF	TGTGCCAGCAGTTCGGGACGCTACGAGCAGTACTTC	-	12	TRBV6-5	TRBJ2-7	-
CASSLSPGTYNEQFF	TGTGCCAGCAGCTTAAGCCCGGGAACCTACAATGAGCAGTTCTTC	-	15	TRBV7-9	TRBJ2-1	-
CASSLSESDTGELFF	TGTGCCAGCAGCTTATCGGAGTCCGACACCGGGGAGCTGTTTTTT	few	15	TRBV4-2	TRBJ2-2	-
CSVDRGPNTGELFF	TGCAGCGTTGACAGGGGTCCAAACACCGGGGAGCTGTTTTTT	many	14	TRBV29-1	TRBJ2-2	-
CASSQVRAGRGYTEAFF	TGCGCCAGCAGCCAAGTAAGGGCGGGCAGGGGGTACACTGAAGCTTTCTTT	-	17	TRBV4-1	TRBJ1-1	TRBD1
CASSFPPGTSGGWPDTQYF	TGCGCCAGCAGCTTTCCCCCCGGGACTAGCGGGGGTTGGCCAGATACGCAGTATTTT	-	19	TRBV5-1	TRBJ2-3	TRBD2
CSATTGHPSNQPQHF	TGCAGTGCTACCACGGGACACCCTAGCAATCAGCCCCAGCATTTT	few	15	TRBV20-1	TRBJ1-5	-
CSVAVQLNTEAFF	TGCAGCGTAGCGGTCCAGCTGAACACTGAAGCTTTCTTT	-	13	TRBV29-1	TRBJ1-1	-
CASSTLRGRSTKNIQYF	TGTGCCAGCAGCACCCTTCGGGGCAGGTCAACCAAAAACATTCAGTACTTC	few	17	TRBV7-9	TRBJ2-4	-
CSARDTHSTDTQYF	TGCAGTGCTAGAGATACCCATAGCACAGATACGCAGTATTTT	few	14	TRBV20-1	TRBJ2-3	-
CASSSGQGQDEKLFF	TGTGCCAGCAGTTCAGGACAGGGGCAAGATGAAAAACTGTTTTTT	-	15	TRBV12-3/TRBV12-4	TRBJ1-4	TRBD1
CAISDLTQNTEAFF	TGTGCCATCAGTGACCTAACACAGAACACTGAAGCTTTCTTT	-	14	TRBV10-3	TRBJ1-1	-
CASSLGPEVGETQYF	TGTGCCAGCAGCTTGGGCCCGGAGGTTGGAGAGACCCAGTACTTC	-	15	TRBV7-3	TRBJ2-5	-
CASSHRDTGIAQYF	TGTGCCAGCAGTCACCGGGACACGGGTATTGCCCAGTACTTC	few	14	TRBV6-2/TRBV6-3	TRBJ2-5	-
CATYDSGVSSYEQYF	TGTGCCACCTATGATAGCGGGGTTAGCTCCTACGAGCAGTACTTC	few	15	TRBV15	TRBJ2-7	TRBD2
CSANLGGAVNTEAFF	TGCAGTGCTAATTTAGGGGGCGCCGTGAACACTGAAGCTTTCTTT	-	15	TRBV20-1	TRBJ1-1	TRBD1
CATSDPGKGPPYEQYF	TGTGCCACCAGTGACCCCGGGAAGGGACCCCCCTACGAGCAGTACTTC	-	16	TRBV24-1	TRBJ2-7	-
CASSHSNRNTGELFF	TGTGCCAGCAGCCACTCAAACAGGAACACCGGGGAGCTGTTTTTT	few	15	TRBV7-9	TRBJ2-2	-
CASSQTGGADTQYF	TGTGCCAGCAGCCAAACAGGGGGCGCAGATACGCAGTATTTT	-	14	TRBV7-3	TRBJ2-3	TRBD1
CASSPPDRAHTDTQYF	TGTGCCAGCTCACCACCGGACAGGGCCCACACAGATACGCAGTATTTT	many	16	TRBV18	TRBJ2-3	TRBD1
CASSEDRGSTGELFF	TGTGCCAGTAGTGAGGACAGGGGTAGCACCGGGGAGCTGTTTTTT	-	15	TRBV19	TRBJ2-2	TRBD1
CASSLAGGRYSEQFF	TGTGCCAGCAGCTTAGCAGGCGGGCGGTACAGTGAGCAGTTCTTC	-	15	TRBV7-9	TRBJ2-1	-
CASSPTSLGNQPQHF	TGTGCCAGCAGCCCTACCTCCCTGGGCAATCAGCCCCAGCATTTT	few	15	TRBV9	TRBJ1-5	-
CAASGTGRKTQYF	TGTGCCGCCTCGGGGACAGGGCGGAAGACCCAGTACTTC	few	13	TRBV19	TRBJ2-5	TRBD1
CASSQDRSVSPDTQYF	TGTGCCAGCAGCCAAGATAGGTCCGTCAGTCCTGATACGCAGTATTTT	-	16	TRBV3-1	TRBJ2-3	-
CSARATTDTEAFF	TGCAGTGCCCGGGCCACCACTGACACTGAAGCTTTCTTT	few	13	TRBV20-1	TRBJ1-1	-
CASSQDLTRGREQFF	TGCGCCAGCAGCCAAGATTTAACCAGGGGGCGAGAGCAGTTCTTC	-	15	TRBV4-3	TRBJ2-1	TRBD1
CASSADRYTEAFF	TGTGCCAGCAGCGCGGACAGATACACTGAAGCTTTCTTT	-	13	TRBV7-2	TRBJ1-1	-
CASSYSTGASSTTQYF	TGTGCCAGCAGTTACTCGACAGGAGCTAGCAGTACGACCCAGTACTTC	-	16	TRBV6-5	TRBJ2-5	-
CASTYEPQIQYF	TGTGCCAGCACCTACGAACCCCAAATTCAGTACTTC	few	12	TRBV7-6	TRBJ2-4	-
CASSLTSGGAKSTKNIQYF	TGTGCCAGCAGTCTGACTAGCGGGGGGGCGAAGAGTACCAAAAACATTCAGTACTTC	few	19	TRBV12-3/TRBV12-4	TRBJ2-4	TRBD2
CASSTLTGIYEQYF	TGTGCCAGCAGCACGCTGACGGGTATCTACGAGCAGTACTTC	-	14	TRBV7-9	TRBJ2-7	-
CASKAESNQPQHF	TGTGCCAGCAAGGCAGAGAGCAATCAGCCCCAGCATTTT	many	13	TRBV6-2/TRBV6-3	TRBJ1-5	-
CASAGGADYEQYF	TGTGCCTCCGCGGGAGGGGCTGACTACGAGCAGTACTTC	-	13	TRBV24-1	TRBJ2-7	TRBD2
CASRVQGAPGEKLFF	TGCGCCAGCAGGGTACAGGGGGCCCCGGGGGAAAAACTGTTTTTT	many	15	TRBV4-1	TRBJ1-4	TRBD1
CASSLLGLGLLRETQYF	TGTGCCAGCAGCCTACTAGGTTTAGGTCTCCTAAGAGAGACCCAGTACTTC	-	17	TRBV3-1	TRBJ2-5	-
CSASPQTSGNEQFF	TGCAGTGCTAGCCCCCAGACTAGCGGGAATGAGCAGTTCTTC	-	14	TRBV20-1	TRBJ2-1	TRBD2